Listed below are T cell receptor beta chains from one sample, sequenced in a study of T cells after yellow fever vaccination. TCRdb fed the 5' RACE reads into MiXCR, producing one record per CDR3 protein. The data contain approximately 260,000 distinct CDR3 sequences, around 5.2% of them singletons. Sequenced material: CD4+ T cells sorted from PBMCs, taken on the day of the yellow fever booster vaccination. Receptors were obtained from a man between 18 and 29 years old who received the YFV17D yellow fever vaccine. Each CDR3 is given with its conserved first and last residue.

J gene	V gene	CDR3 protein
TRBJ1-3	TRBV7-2	CASSLPGSSGNTIYF
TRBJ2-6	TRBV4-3	CASSRSAQGYGANVLTF
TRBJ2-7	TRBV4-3	CASSRGLAGGPYEQYF
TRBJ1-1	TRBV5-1	CASSLTGQGTEAFF
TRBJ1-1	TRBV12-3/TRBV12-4	CASSLSSAGNTEAFF
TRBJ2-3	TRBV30	CAWSVRLADTQYF
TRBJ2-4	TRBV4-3	CASSQDLGTSNIQYF
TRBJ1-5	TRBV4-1	CASSQTGNNQPQHF
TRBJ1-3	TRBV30	CAWSSKGAAGNTIYF
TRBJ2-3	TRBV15	CATSGSGASYF
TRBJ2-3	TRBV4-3	CASSQDNFSGRVSTDTQYF